This T cell receptor beta chain appears in the sequencing data of a study of T cell responses to AZD1222 COVID-19 vaccine. Per the germline V gene, CDR1 is MDHEN and CDR2 is SYDVKM. The CDR3 is 16 amino acids. V dropped 8 bases and J dropped 0 bases, with 19 bases sitting between them. The data were produced by immunoSEQ multiplex PCR, yet TCRdb's version contains in-frame clones alone and is incomplete. The sample yields approximately 44,000 clones, around 82% seen once. The rearrangement links TRBV28 to TRBJ1-1; possibly TRBD1 for D (5 bases). The sequence derives from an adult in good health. This sample comprised peripheral blood, obtained on day 0 of AZD1222 vaccination. CDR3 sequence reads: CASPKGHNWMNTEAFF. The CDR3 DNA sequence: TGTGCCAGCCCCAAAGGACACAACTGGATGAACACTGAAGCTTTCTTT.